This T cell receptor beta chain was captured by sequencing in a study of cytomegalovirus exposure and HLA in healthy donors. Study context: The platform used for the roughly 130 validation repertoires matched that of the approximately 640 first-cohort repertoires, a later analysis reported. Whole-study findings and limits: Specific recognition of CMV antigens was confirmed in vitro for three chains (all CMV-associated).

About this clone itself: Its antigen remains unidentified.

Only in-frame clones appear in the TCRdb table, and some are missing; sequencing was by immunoSEQ multiplex PCR. The profile shows under 250,000 clones, approximately 87% of them singletons. From the roughly 110-subject validation cohort, which was separate from the approximately 670-subject first cohort, the donors were drawn. The TCR sequence derives from a man between 18 and 35 years old in good health and CMV-seronegative. Sequencing was carried out using PBMCs.

The CDR3 loop is CASSLGQGNSPLHF. The CDR3, as DNA: TGCGCCAGCAGCTTAGGACAGGGCAATTCACCCCTCCACTTT. The genes are TRBV5-1 and TRBJ1-6; TRBD1 aligns across 8 bases. CDR3 length equals 14 residues. V was pared by 2 bases and J by 7 bases, with 2 bases of the junction left unmatched. The germline gives CDR1 SGHRS, CDR2 YFSETQ.